The clone carrying this T cell receptor beta chain has ten or more counts. TCRdb analysed the 5' RACE reads with MiXCR anew, one entry per CDR3 protein. The sample lists around 50,000 distinct CDR3 sequences, about 28% seen once, with roughly 3% in the top ten. Trimming took 5 bases from V and 5 from J, leaving 20 bases between them. The germline gives CDR1 SGHRS, CDR2 YFSETQ. The CDR3 is made up of 16 amino acids. This clonotype originated in a female donor with breast cancer. Sequenced input: tumor-infiltrating memory CD4+ T cells sorted from the breast tumor. Described subset: memory CD4+ T cells, CD4+CD45RO+CD25-. The genes are TRBV5-1 and TRBJ2-1; D possibly corresponds to TRBD2 (5 bases). The CDR3 sequence is CASSRSLASGDNEQFF. The CDR3 DNA reads as TGCGCCAGCAGTCGTTCTCTAGCATCCGGGGACAATGAGCAGTTCTTC.